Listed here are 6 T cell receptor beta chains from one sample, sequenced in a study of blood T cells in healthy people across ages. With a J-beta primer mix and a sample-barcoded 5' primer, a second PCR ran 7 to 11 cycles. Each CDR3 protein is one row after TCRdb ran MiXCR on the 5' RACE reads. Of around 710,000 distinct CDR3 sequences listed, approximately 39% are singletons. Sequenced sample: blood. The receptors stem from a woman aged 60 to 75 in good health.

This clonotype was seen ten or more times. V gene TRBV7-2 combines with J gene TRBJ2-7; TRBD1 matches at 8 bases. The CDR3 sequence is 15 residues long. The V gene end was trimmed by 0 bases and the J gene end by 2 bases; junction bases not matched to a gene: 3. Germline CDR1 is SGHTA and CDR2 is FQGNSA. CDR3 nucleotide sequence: TGTGCCAGCAGCTTAGCGACAGGGGAAACCTACGAGCAGTACTTC. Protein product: CASSLATGETYEQYF.

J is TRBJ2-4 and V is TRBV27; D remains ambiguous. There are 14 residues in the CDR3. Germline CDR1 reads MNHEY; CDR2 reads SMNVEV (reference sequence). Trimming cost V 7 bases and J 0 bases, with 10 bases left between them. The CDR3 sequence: CASMRDLAKNIQYF. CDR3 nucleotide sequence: TGTGCCAGCATGCGTGACCTAGCCAAAAACATTCAGTACTTC.

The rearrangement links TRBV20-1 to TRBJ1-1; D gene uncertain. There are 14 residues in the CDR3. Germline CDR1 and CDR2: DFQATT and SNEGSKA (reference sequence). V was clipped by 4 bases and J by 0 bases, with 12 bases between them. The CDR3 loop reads CSATRSYMNTEAFF. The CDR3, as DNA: TGCAGTGCTACCCGATCATACATGAACACTGAAGCTTTCTTT.

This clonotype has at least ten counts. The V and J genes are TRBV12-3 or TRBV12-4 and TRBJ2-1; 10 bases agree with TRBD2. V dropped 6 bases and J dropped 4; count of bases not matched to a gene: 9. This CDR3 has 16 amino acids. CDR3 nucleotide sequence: TGTGCCAGCAGACCTCCTAGCGGGGGCCTATACAATGAGCAGTTCTTC. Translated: CASRPPSGGLYNEQFF.

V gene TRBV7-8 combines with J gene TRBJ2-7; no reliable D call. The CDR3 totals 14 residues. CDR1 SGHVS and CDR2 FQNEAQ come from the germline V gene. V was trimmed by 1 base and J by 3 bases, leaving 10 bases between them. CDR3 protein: CASSLEFRSYEQYF. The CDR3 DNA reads TGTGCCAGCAGCTTAGAGTTTCGGAGCTACGAGCAGTACTTC.

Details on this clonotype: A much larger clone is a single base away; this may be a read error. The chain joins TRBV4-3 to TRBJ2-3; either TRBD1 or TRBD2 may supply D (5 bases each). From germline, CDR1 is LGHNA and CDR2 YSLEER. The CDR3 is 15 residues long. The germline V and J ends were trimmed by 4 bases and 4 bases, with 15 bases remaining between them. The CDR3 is CASSLLEGSADTQYF. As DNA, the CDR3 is TGCGCCAGCAGCCTACTCGAGGGGAGCGCAGATACGCAGTATTTT.